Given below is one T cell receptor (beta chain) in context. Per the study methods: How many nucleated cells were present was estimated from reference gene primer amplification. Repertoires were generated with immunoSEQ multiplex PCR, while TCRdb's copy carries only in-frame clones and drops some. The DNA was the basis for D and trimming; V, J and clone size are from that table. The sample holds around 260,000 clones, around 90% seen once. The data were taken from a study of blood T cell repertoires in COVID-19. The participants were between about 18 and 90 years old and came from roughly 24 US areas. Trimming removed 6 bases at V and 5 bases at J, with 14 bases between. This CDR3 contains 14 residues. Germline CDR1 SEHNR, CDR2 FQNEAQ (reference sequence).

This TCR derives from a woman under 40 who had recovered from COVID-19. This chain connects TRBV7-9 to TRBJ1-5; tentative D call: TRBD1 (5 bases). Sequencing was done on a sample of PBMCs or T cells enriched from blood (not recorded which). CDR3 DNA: TGTGCCAGCAGACGACGGGGGGGAGATCAGCCCCAGCATTTT. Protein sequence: CASRRRGGDQPQHF.